Listed below are T cell receptor beta chains from one sample, sequenced in a study of blood T cell repertoires in COVID-19. Repertoires were generated with immunoSEQ multiplex PCR, while TCRdb's copy carries only in-frame clones and drops some. The sample lists roughly 230,000 clones, around 80% occurring once. Sequenced material: peripheral blood. The receptors derive from a woman at least 80 years old with COVID-19, enrolled during active disease. Both conserved end residues are part of each CDR3. D genes are given only for firm matches. Some rows mark clone size as missing; the rest say once, few, many or name a class of expanded clone.

size	V	J	length	D	CDR3	DNA
once	TRBV3-1/TRBV3-2	TRBJ1-3	15	TRBD1	CASSQGQGAGNTIYF	TGTGCCAGCAGCCAAGGACAGGGGGCTGGAAACACCATATATTTT
.	TRBV5-1	TRBJ2-2	14	.	CASRPGINTGELFF	TGCGCCAGCAGGCCCGGTATAAACACCGGGGAGCTGTTTTTT
once	TRBV5-4	TRBJ1-1	13	TRBD1	CASSADRVTEAFF	TGTGCCAGCAGCGCGGACAGGGTCACTGAAGCTTTCTTT
.	TRBV30	TRBJ2-7	12	.	CACALSSYEQYF	TGTGCCTGCGCCCTGAGCTCCTACGAGCAGTACTTC
few	TRBV19	TRBJ1-1	13	.	CASSKQMNTEAFF	TGTGCCAGTAGTAAACAGATGAACACTGAAGCTTTCTTT
once	TRBV7-2	TRBJ1-4	14	.	CASSLAGVGEKLFF	TGTGCCAGCAGCTTAGCCGGCGTCGGGGAAAAACTGTTTTTT
.	TRBV5-1	TRBJ2-2	15	TRBD1	CASSTGQGTGGELFF	TGCGCCAGCAGCACCGGACAGGGGACGGGCGGGGAGCTGTTTTTT
.	TRBV24-1	TRBJ1-6	18	TRBD1	CATCARQGLSSYNSPLHF	TGTGCCACCTGCGCCCGACAGGGCTTAAGCTCCTATAATTCACCCCTCCACTTT
once	TRBV28	TRBJ1-5	15	TRBD1	CASRDRGPDNQPQHF	TGTGCCAGCAGGGACAGGGGGCCAGACAATCAGCCCCAGCATTTT
.	TRBV7-2	TRBJ1-3	16	.	CASSLDVGGTGNTIYF	TGTGCCAGCAGCTTAGACGTTGGGGGGACTGGAAACACCATATATTTT
.	TRBV28	TRBJ1-2	14	.	CASIGGHRLYGYTF	TGTGCCAGCATCGGCGGACATCGACTCTATGGCTACACCTTC
.	TRBV20-1	TRBJ2-2	15	TRBD2	CSASELADITGELFF	TGCAGTGCTAGTGAACTAGCGGATATCACCGGGGAGCTGTTTTTT
.	TRBV7-8	TRBJ1-4	15	.	CASSVGTKPNEKLFF	TGTGCCAGCAGCGTCGGGACAAAGCCTAATGAAAAACTGTTTTTT
.	TRBV2	TRBJ1-3	15	.	CASSEQVRTGNTIYF	TGTGCCAGCAGTGAACAGGTTAGGACTGGAAACACCATATATTTT
.	TRBV6-5	TRBJ1-1	15	.	CASKPLGRVNTEAFF	TGTGCCAGCAAACCTCTAGGGAGGGTTAACACTGAAGCTTTCTTT
.	TRBV11-3	TRBJ1-1	14	.	CASSASGLITEAFF	TGTGCCAGCAGCGCCTCAGGGCTGATCACTGAAGCTTTCTTT
.	TRBV2	TRBJ1-5	15	TRBD1	CASSGQGRSNQPQHF	TGTGCCAGCAGTGGACAGGGGAGAAGCAATCAGCCCCAGCATTTT
.	TRBV6-5	TRBJ2-5	15	TRBD2	CASRLVAGAQETQYF	TGTGCCAGCAGACTCGTAGCGGGGGCACAAGAGACCCAGTACTTC
.	TRBV5-1	TRBJ1-1	16	TRBD1	CASSLVANRGGTEAFF	TGCGCCAGCAGCTTGGTGGCTAACAGGGGTGGGACTGAAGCTTTCTTT
.	TRBV6-5	TRBJ2-5	11	.	CASSYIGTQYF	TGTGCCAGCAGTTACATCGGGACCCAGTACTTC
.	TRBV28	TRBJ1-1	14	.	CASRLRGSNTEAFF	TGTGCCAGCAGGCTCAGGGGCAGCAACACTGAAGCTTTCTTT
.	TRBV6-6	TRBJ1-1	14	TRBD1	CASSIGQVKPEAFF	TGTGCCAGCAGTATCGGACAGGTTAAGCCTGAAGCTTTCTTT
few	TRBV10-3	TRBJ2-7	13	.	CAISESPTGQEYF	TGTGCCATCAGTGAGTCCCCGACAGGTCAGGAGTACTTC